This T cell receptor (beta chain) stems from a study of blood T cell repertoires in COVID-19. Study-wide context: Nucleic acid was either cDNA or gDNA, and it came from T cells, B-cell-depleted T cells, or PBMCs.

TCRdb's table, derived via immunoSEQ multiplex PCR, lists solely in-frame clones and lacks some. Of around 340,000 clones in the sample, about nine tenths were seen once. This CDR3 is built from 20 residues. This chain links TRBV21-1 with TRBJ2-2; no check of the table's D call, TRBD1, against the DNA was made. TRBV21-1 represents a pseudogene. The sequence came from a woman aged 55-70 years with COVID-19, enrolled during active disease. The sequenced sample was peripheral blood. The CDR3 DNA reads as TGTGCCAGCAGCAAAAAAAATTTGAGGTGCGGGACAGGGTGGCCCGGGGAGCTGTTTTTT. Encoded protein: CASSKKNLRCGTGWPGELFF.